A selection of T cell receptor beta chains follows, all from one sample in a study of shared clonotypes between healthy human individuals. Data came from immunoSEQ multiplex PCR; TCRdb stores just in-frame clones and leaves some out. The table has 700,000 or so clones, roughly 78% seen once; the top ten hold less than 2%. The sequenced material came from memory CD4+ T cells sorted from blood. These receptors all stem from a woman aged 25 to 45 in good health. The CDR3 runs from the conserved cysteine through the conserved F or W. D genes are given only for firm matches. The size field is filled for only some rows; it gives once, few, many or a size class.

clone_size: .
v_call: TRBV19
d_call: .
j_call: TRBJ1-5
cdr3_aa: CASSIRGGNPWYSNQPQHF
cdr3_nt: TGTGCCAGTAGTATTCGTGGCGGCAACCCCTGGTATAGCAATCAGCCCCAGCATTTT

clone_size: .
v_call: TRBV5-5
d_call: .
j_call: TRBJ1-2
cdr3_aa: CASSGGNYGYTF
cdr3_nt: TGTGCCAGCAGCGGGGGCAACTATGGCTACACCTTC

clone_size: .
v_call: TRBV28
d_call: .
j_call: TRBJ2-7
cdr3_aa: CASSGSAGSYEQYF
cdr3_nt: TGTGCCAGCAGTGGGTCAGCAGGCTCCTACGAGCAGTACTTC

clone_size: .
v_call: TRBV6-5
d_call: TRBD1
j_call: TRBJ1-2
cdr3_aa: CASRTGTGTGGYTF
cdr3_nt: TGTGCCAGCAGAACCGGGACAGGGACGGGGGGCTACACCTTC

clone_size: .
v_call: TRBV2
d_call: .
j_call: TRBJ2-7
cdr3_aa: CASSERGSNYEQYF
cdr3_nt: TGTGCCAGCAGTGAACGGGGATCAAACTACGAGCAGTACTTC

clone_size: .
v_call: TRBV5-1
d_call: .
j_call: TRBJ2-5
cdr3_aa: CASSFGQETQYF
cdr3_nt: TGCGCCAGCAGCTTCGGCCAAGAGACCCAGTACTTC

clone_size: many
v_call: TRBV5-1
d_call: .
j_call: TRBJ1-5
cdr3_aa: CASSLQGLRQPQHF
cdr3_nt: TGCGCCAGCAGCTTACAGGGTTTGCGGCAGCCCCAGCATTTT

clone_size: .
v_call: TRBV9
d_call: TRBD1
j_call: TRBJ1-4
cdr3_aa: CASSPSGQGEKLFF
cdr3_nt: TGTGCCAGCAGCCCTTCCGGACAGGGTGAAAAACTGTTTTTT

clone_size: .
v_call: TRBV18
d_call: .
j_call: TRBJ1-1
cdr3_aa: CASSPMQRNTEAFF
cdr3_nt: TGTGCCAGCTCACCGATGCAGCGAAATACTGAAGCTTTCTTT

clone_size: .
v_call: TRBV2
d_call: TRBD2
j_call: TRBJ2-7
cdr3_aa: CASRSSGRDEQYF
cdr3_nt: TGTGCCAGCAGGTCTAGCGGGAGGGACGAGCAGTACTTC

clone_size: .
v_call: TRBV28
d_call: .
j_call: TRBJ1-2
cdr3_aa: CASSLWTQGKGTQSSRYGYTF
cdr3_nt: TGTGCCAGCAGTTTATGGACACAAGGGAAGGGAACCCAATCTTCACGGTATGGCTACACCTTC

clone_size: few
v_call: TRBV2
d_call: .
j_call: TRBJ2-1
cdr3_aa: CASRGGWSYNEQFF
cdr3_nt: TGTGCCAGTAGAGGGGGTTGGTCCTACAATGAGCAGTTCTTC

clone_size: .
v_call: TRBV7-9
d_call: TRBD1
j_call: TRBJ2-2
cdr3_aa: CASSLGQGDTGELFF
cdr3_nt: TGTGCCAGCAGCTTAGGACAGGGGGACACCGGGGAGCTGTTTTTT

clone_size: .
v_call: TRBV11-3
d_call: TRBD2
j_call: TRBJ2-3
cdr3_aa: CASSPAGGLTDTQYF
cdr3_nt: TGTGCCAGCAGCCCAGCGGGAGGTCTCACAGATACGCAGTATTTT

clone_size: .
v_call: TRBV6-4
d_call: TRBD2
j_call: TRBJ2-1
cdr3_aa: CASSLTSGSYNEQFF
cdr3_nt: TGTGCCAGCAGCCTGACTAGCGGGAGTTACAATGAGCAGTTCTTC

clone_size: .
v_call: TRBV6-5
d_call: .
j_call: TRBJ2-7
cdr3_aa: CASSRTGYEQYF
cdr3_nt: TGTGCCAGCAGTCGTACAGGCTACGAGCAGTACTTC

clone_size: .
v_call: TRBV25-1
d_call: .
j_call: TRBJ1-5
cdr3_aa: CASSEGRGDSNQPQHF
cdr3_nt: TGTGCCAGCAGTGAAGGAAGGGGGGATAGCAATCAGCCCCAGCATTTT

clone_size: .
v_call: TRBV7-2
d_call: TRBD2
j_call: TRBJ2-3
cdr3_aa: CASSPLGLAFPDTQYF
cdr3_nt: TGTGCCAGCAGCCCATTGGGACTAGCGTTCCCAGATACGCAGTATTTT

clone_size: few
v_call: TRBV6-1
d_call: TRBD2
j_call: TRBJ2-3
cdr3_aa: CASSGRTSGSPDTQYF
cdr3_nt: TGTGCCAGCAGTGGCAGGACTAGCGGGAGCCCAGATACGCAGTATTTT

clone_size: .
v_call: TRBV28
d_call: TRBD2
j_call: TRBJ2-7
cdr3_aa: CASSALAGGPYEQYF
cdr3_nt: TGTGCCAGCAGTGCTCTAGCGGGAGGTCCCTACGAGCAGTACTTC

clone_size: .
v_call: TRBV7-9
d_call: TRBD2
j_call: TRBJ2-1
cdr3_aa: CASASGLAPYNEQFF
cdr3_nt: TGTGCCAGCGCTTCGGGACTAGCGCCCTACAATGAGCAGTTCTTC

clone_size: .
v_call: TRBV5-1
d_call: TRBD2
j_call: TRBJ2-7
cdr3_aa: CASTPPGLAGVGEQYF
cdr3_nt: TGCGCCAGCACTCCCCCGGGACTAGCGGGAGTGGGGGAGCAGTACTTC

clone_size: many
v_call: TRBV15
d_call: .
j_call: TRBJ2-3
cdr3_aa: CATSRGGGSTDTQYF
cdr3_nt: TGTGCCACCAGCAGAGGGGGCGGGAGCACAGATACGCAGTATTTT

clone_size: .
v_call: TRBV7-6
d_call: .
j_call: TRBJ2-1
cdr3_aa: CASRKSVGGENEQFF
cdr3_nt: TGTGCCAGCAGGAAGAGTGTGGGCGGGGAAAATGAGCAGTTCTTC

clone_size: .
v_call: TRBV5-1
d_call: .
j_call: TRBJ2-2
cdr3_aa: CASSFPPGELFF
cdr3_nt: TGCGCCAGCAGCTTCCCTCCCGGGGAGCTGTTTTTT

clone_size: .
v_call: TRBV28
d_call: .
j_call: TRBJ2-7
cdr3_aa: CASSFLSHPYEQYF
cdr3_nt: TGTGCCAGCAGCTTCTTAAGCCATCCCTACGAGCAGTACTTC

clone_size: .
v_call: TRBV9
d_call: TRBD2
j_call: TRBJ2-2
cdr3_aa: CASSLGLAGLAPTGELFF
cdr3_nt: TGTGCCAGCAGCCTCGGACTAGCGGGCCTTGCCCCTACCGGGGAGCTGTTTTTT

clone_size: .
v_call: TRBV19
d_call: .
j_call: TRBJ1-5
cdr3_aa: CASSIARDGYSNQPQHF
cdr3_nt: TGTGCCAGTAGTATAGCCCGGGACGGGTATAGCAATCAGCCCCAGCATTTT

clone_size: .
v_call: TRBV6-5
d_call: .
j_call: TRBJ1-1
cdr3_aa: CASSYLSIDPNTEAFF
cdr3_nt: TGTGCCAGCAGTTACTTATCGATCGACCCGAACACTGAAGCTTTCTTT

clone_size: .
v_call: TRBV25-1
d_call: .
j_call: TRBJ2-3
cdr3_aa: CASSGSGEKAASTDTQYF
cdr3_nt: TGTGCCAGCAGTGGTAGCGGAGAGAAAGCAGCTAGCACAGATACGCAGTATTTT

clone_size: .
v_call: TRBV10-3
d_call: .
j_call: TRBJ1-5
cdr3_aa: CAISALEGSDQPQHF
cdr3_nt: TGTGCCATCAGTGCCCTGGAGGGGTCCGATCAGCCCCAGCATTTT

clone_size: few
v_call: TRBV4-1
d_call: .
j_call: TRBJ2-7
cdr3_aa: CASSHPQGTEQYF
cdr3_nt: TGCGCCAGCAGCCATCCTCAGGGGACCGAGCAGTACTTC